This T cell receptor (beta chain) was documented in a study of blood T cell repertoires in COVID-19. Study-level information: Researchers got acute and convalescent COVID-19 samples from the United States, Italy and Spain. From T cells, B-cell-depleted T cells, or PBMCs came the material, which was cDNA or gDNA.

The J segment lost 2 bases and the V segment lost 8 bases, leaving 12 bases of the junction unmatched. Per germline, CDR1 MNHEY and CDR2 SVGAGI. This CDR3 region has 15 residues. Seattle-derived patients entered the study during active infection and were followed longitudinally. Under the authors' procedure: Using reference gene primer amplification, nucleated cell counts were estimated. Libraries were prepared by immunoSEQ multiplex PCR; TCRdb keeps only in-frame clonotypes and omits some of them. V and J calls and clone size follow that table, whereas D and trimming were derived from the DNA. The sample holds 130,000 or so clones; 88% are singletons and the top ten take roughly 2.5%.

Sequencing was carried out using peripheral blood. V gene TRBV6-5 combines with J gene TRBJ2-7; 7 bases align to TRBD2. The clonotype comes from a human donor with COVID-19, enrolled during active disease. The donor label of this sample is uncertain. CDR3 amino acids: CASSARGNIPYEQYF. In nucleotides, the CDR3 is TGTGCCAGCTCTGCGCGGGGGAACATCCCCTACGAGCAGTACTTC.